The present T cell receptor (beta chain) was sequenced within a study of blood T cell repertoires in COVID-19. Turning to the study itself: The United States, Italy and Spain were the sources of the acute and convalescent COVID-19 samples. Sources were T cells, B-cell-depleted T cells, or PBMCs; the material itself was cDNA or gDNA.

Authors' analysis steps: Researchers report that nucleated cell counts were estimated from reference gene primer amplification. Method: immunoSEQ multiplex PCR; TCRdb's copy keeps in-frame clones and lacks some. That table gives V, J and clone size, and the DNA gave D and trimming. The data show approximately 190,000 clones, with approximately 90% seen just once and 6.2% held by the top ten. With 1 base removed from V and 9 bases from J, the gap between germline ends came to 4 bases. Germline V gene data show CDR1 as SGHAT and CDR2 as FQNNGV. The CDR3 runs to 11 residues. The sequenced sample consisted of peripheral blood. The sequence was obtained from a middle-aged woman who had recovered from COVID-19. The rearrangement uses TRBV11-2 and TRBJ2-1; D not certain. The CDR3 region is CASSLGIEQFF. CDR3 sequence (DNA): TGTGCCAGCAGCTTAGGTATTGAGCAGTTCTTC.